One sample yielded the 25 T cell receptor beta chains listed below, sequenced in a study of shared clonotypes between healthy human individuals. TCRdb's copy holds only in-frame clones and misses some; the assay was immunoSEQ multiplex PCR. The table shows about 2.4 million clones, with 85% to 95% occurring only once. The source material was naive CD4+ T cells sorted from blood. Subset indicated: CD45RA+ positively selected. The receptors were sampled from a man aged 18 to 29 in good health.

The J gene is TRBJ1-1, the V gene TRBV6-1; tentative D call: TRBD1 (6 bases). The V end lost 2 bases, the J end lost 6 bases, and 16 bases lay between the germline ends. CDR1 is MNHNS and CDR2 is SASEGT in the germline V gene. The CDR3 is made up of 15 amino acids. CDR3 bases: TGTGCCAGCAGTGAACCACACACAGGGTGGGCTGAAGCTTTCTTT. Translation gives CASSEPHTGWAEAFF.

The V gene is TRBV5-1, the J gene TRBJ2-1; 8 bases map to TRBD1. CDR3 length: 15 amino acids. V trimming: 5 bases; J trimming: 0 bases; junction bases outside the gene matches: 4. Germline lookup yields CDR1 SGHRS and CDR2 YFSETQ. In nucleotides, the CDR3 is TGCGCCAGCAGACGGACAGGGAGCTCCTACAATGAGCAGTTCTTC. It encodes CASRRTGSSYNEQFF.

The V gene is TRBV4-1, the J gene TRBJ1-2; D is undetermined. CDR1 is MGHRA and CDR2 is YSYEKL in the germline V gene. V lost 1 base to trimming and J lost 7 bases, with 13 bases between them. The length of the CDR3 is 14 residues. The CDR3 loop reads CASSQVTDTAGYTF. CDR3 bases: TGCGCCAGCAGCCAAGTAACCGACACGGCTGGCTACACCTTC.

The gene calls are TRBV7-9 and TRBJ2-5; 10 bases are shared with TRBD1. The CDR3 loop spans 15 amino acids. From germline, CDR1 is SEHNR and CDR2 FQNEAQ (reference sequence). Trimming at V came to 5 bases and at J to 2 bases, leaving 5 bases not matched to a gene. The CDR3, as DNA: TGTGCCAGCAGCGTCAGGGACAGGGGTCAAGAGACCCAGTACTTC. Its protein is CASSVRDRGQETQYF. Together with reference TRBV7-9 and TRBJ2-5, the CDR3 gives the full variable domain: DTGVSQNPRHKITKRGQNVTFRCDPISEHNRLYWYRQTLGQGPEFLTYFQNEAQLEKSRLLSDRFSAERPKGSFSTLEIQRTEQGDSAMYLCASSVRDRGQETQYFGPGTRLLVL.

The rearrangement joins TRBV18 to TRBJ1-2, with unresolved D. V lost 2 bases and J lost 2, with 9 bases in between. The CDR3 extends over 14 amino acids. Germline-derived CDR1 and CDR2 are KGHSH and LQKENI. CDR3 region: CASSPRVENYGYTF. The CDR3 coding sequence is TGTGCCAGCTCACCAAGGGTGGAGAACTATGGCTACACCTTC.

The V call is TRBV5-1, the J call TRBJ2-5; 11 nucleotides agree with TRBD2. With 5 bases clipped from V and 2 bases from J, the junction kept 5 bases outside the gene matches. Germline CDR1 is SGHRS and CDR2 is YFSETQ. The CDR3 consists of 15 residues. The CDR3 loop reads CASRSGTSGQETQYF. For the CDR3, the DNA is TGCGCCAGCAGGTCGGGGACTAGCGGTCAAGAGACCCAGTACTTC.

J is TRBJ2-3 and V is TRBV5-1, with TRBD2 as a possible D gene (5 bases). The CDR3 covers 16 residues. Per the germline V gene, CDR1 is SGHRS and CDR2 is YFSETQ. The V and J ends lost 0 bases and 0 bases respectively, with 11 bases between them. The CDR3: CASSLALEGSTDTQYF. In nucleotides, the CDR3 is TGCGCCAGCAGCTTGGCGTTAGAGGGTAGCACAGATACGCAGTATTTT.

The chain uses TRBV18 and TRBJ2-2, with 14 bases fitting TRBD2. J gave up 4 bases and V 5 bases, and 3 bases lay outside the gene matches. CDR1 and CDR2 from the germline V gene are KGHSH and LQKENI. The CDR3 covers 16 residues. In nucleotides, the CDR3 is TGTGCCAGCTCAAGACTAGCGGGAGGGATCACCGGGGAGCTGTTTTTT. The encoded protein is CASSRLAGGITGELFF.

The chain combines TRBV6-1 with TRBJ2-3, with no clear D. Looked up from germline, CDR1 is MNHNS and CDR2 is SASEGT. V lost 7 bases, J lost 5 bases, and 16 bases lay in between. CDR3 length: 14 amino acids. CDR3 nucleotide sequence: TGTGCCAGCACGTTCTCTTCGGTGAAAGATACGCAGTATTTT. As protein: CASTFSSVKDTQYF.

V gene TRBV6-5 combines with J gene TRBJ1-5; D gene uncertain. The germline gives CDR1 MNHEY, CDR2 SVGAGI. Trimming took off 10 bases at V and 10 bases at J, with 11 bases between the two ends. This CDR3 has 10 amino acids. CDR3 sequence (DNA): TGTGCCATGCCTATCCATCCCCAGCATTTT. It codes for CAMPIHPQHF.

The CDR3 reads CASSIPGGQSNTEAFF. The CDR3 coding sequence is TGTGCCAGTAGTATCCCCGGGGGACAGTCGAACACTGAAGCTTTCTTT. The gene calls are TRBV19 and TRBJ1-1; 7 bases agree with TRBD1. In germline, CDR1 is LNHDA, CDR2 SQIVND (reference sequence). CDR3 length: 16 amino acids. V was pared by 3 bases and J by 1 base, with 8 bases of the junction left unmatched. The full variable domain, rest sourced from reference TRBV19 and TRBJ1-1, is DGGITQSPKYLFRKEGQNVTLSCEQNLNHDAMYWYRQDPGQGLRLIYYSQIVNDFQKGDIAEGYSVSREKKESFPLTVTSAQKNPTAFYLCASSIPGGQSNTEAFFGQGTRLTVV.

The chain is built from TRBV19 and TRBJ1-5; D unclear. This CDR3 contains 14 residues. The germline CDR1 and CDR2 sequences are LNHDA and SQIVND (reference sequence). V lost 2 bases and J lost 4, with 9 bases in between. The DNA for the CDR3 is TGTGCCAGTAGTATAACAGAACGGAATCAGCCCCAGCATTTT. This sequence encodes CASSITERNQPQHF.

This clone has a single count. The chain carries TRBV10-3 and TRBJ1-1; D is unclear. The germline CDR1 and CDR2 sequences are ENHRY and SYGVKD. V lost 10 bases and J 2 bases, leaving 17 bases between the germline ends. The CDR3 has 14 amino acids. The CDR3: CATTWEGGNTEAFF. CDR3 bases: TGTGCCACCACCTGGGAGGGTGGAAACACTGAAGCTTTCTTT.

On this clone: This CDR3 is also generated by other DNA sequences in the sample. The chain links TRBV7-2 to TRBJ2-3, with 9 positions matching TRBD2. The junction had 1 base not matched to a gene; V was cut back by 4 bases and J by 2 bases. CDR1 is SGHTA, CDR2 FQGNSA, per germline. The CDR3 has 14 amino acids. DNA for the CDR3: TGTGCCAGCAGCTCTAGCGGGGTCACAGATACGCAGTATTTT. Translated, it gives CASSSSGVTDTQYF.

CDR3 sequence reads: CAWANTGYGTYEQYF. Written as DNA, the CDR3 is TGTGCCTGGGCTAACACAGGGTACGGGACCTACGAGCAGTACTTC. The chain carries TRBV30 and TRBJ2-7; D is possibly TRBD1 (6 bases). The CDR3 has 15 amino acids. Germline V lookup: CDR1 GTSNPN, CDR2 SVGIG (reference sequence). V lost 5 bases, J lost 2 bases, and 19 bases lay in between.

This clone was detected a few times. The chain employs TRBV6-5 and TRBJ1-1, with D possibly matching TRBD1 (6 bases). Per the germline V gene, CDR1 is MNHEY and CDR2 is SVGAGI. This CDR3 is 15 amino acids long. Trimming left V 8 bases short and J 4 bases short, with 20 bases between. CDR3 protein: CASLRPGPRGTEAFF. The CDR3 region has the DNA TGTGCCAGCTTGAGGCCAGGGCCCAGGGGCACTGAAGCTTTCTTT.

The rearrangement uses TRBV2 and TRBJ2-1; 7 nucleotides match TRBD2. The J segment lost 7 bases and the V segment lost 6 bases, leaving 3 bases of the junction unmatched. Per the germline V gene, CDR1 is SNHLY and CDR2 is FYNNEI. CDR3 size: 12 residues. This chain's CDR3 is CASRMGGNEQFF. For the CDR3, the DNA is TGTGCCAGCAGGATGGGGGGGAATGAGCAGTTCTTC.

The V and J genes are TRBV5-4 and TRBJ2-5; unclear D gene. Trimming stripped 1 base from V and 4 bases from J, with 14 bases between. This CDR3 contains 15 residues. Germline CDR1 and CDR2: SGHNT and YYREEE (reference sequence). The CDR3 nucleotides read TGTGCCAGCAGCTTGAAATCCCCCGCTCCAGAGACCCAGTACTTC. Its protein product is CASSLKSPAPETQYF.

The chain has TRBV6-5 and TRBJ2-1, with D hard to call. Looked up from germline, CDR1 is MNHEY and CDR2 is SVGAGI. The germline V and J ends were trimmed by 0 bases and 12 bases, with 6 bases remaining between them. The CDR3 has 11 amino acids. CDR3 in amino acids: CASSYSAGQFF. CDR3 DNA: TGTGCCAGCAGTTACTCGGCTGGGCAGTTCTTC.

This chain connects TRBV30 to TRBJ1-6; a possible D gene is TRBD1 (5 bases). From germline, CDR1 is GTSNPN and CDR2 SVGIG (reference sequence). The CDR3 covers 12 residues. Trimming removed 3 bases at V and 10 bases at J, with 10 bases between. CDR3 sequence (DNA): TGTGCCTGGAGGGGGGACGACTCACCCCTCCACTTT. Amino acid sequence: CAWRGDDSPLHF.

CDR3 DNA: TGTGCCATCAGTACTAGCGGCACAGATACGCAGTATTTT. Its protein product is CAISTSGTDTQYF. This chain connects TRBV10-3 to TRBJ2-3; the match to TRBD2 covers 7 bases. V lost 5 bases to trimming and J lost 1 base; unmatched junction nucleotides: 0. The length of the CDR3 is 13 residues. Germline CDR1 reads ENHRY; CDR2 reads SYGVKD.

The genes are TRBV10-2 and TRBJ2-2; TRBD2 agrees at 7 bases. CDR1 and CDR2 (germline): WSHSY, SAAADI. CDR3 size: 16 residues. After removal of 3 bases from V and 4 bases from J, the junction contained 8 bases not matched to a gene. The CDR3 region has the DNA TGCGCCAGCAGTGAAACTAGCGCCTCGGGCACCGGGGAGCTGTTTTTT. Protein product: CASSETSASGTGELFF.

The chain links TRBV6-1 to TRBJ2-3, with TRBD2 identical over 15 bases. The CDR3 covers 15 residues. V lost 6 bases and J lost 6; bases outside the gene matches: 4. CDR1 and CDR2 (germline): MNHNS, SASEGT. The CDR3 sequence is CASRKGLAGGDTQYF. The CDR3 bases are TGTGCCAGCAGGAAAGGACTAGCGGGGGGGGATACGCAGTATTTT.

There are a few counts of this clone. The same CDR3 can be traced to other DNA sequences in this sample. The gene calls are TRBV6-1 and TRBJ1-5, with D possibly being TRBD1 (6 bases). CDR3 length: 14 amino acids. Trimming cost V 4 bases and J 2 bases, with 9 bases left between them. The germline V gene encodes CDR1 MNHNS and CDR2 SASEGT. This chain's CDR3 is CASSVQGGNQPQHF. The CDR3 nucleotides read TGTGCCAGCAGTGTACAGGGAGGCAATCAGCCCCAGCATTTT.

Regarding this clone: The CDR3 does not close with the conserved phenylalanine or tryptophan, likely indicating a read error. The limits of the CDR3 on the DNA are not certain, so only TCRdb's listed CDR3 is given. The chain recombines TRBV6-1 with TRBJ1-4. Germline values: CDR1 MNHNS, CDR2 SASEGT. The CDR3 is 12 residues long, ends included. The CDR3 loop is CASSEGRASSLY.